Shown below are 31 T cell receptor beta chains from a single sample sequenced in a study of shared clonotypes between healthy human individuals (dated by TCRdb to 2020 to 2021). Library creation used the immunoSEQ multiplex PCR assay. Entries here come from immuneACCESS through TCRdb and include only in-frame sequences with V and J called. Some clones fail to appear in such tables; in the studies checked, an unresolved V gene covers under half of the shortfall, and the cause of the remainder is unknown. The sample yields about half a million clones; about four fifths were counted once. Jointly, the top ten make up 10% to 15% of the sample. Source material: PBMCs. The receptors originated from a middle-aged woman in good health. Some clones in this sample may be carry-over from other donors' samples.

This chain links TRBV14 with TRBJ2-5; D is perhaps TRBD1 (5 bases). Germline-derived CDR1 and CDR2 are SGHDN and FVKESK. Between the trimmed V and J ends, which lost 4 bases and 5 bases, there was a span of 11 bases. The CDR3 runs to 13 residues. CDR3 bases: TGTGCCAGCAGCCCAGTGTGGGGCGAGACCCAGTACTTC. Translated, it gives CASSPVWGETQYF.

The count of this clone is one. The rearrangement uses TRBV7-2 and TRBJ2-7, with D possibly being TRBD1 (5 bases). The CDR3 is made up of 14 amino acids. V lost 2 bases, J lost 5 bases, and 13 bases lay in between. The germline CDR1 and CDR2 sequences are SGHTA and FQGNSA. The CDR3 bases are TGTGCCAGCAGCTTAATGTCAGGGTACGACGAGCAGTACTTC. This sequence encodes CASSLMSGYDEQYF.

On this clone: The sample holds other DNA sequences that translate to the same CDR3. V usage is TRBV2 and J usage is TRBJ1-5, with D unclear. The germline gives CDR1 SNHLY, CDR2 FYNNEI. V lost 3 bases to trimming and J lost 4 bases, with 7 bases between them. The CDR3 extends over 13 amino acids. Here the CDR3 DNA reads TGTGCCAGCAGTGAGGGAGGGAATCAGCCCCAGCATTTT. Translated: CASSEGGNQPQHF.

This clone showed up just once. V gene TRBV29-1 combines with J gene TRBJ2-5; tentatively, D is TRBD1 (8 bases). V dropped 6 bases and J dropped 2 bases, with 13 bases sitting between them. The germline V gene has CDR1 SQVTM and CDR2 ANQGSEA. The CDR3 loop spans 13 amino acids. CDR3 region: CSVVQGGQETQYF. DNA of the CDR3: TGCAGCGTGGTACAGGGGGGGCAAGAGACCCAGTACTTC.

The J gene is TRBJ2-7, the V gene TRBV30, with D perhaps TRBD2 (5 bases). This CDR3 is 14 amino acids long. With 2 bases removed from V and 4 bases from J, the gap between germline ends came to 15 bases. The germline CDR1 and CDR2 sequences are GTSNPN and SVGIG (reference sequence). The CDR3 reads CAWSPHARGYEQYF. Here the CDR3 DNA reads TGTGCCTGGAGTCCCCATGCTCGGGGTTACGAGCAGTACTTC.

This clone came up many times. The V call is TRBV10-2, the J call TRBJ2-1, with 12 positions matching TRBD2. V lost 2 bases and J lost 5; bases outside the gene matches: 4. The CDR3 runs 16 residues. From germline, CDR1 is WSHSY and CDR2 SAAADI. The CDR3 sequence is CASSEPGLAGNNEQFF. The CDR3 DNA reads as TGCGCCAGCAGTGAGCCAGGACTAGCGGGGAACAATGAGCAGTTCTTC.

This chain joins TRBV7-2 and TRBJ2-3; the match to TRBD2 covers 12 bases. Germline CDR1 SGHTA, CDR2 FQGNSA. This CDR3 has 16 amino acids. CDR3: CADLGGLAGGTDTQYF. The CDR3 bases are TGTGCAGATTTGGGGGGGCTAGCGGGAGGGACAGATACGCAGTATTTT.

The chain employs TRBV6-5 and TRBJ2-3; perhaps TRBD1 as D (5 bases). The germline gives CDR1 MNHEY, CDR2 SVGAGI. The CDR3 has 13 residues. The V end was cut by 4 bases, the J end by 4 bases, with 9 bases between. CDR3 nucleotide sequence: TGTGCCAGCAGTTCCAGGGCGGCAGATACGCAGTATTTT. Protein product: CASSSRAADTQYF.

The chain is built from TRBV5-1 and TRBJ2-1; no clear D gene. This CDR3 comprises 13 residues. V gave up 3 bases and J gave up 5 bases, with 9 bases separating them. Per the germline V gene, CDR1 is SGHRS and CDR2 is YFSETQ. In DNA form, the CDR3 reads TGCGCCAGCAGCTCTCTGAACGACAATGAGCAGTTCTTC. Residues: CASSSLNDNEQFF. The variable domain in full, completed from reference TRBV5-1 and TRBJ2-1, reads KAGVTQTPRYLIKTRGQQVTLSCSPISGHRSVSWYQQTPGQGLQFLFEYFSETQRNKGNFPGRFSGRQFSNSRSEMNVSTLELGDSALYLCASSSLNDNEQFFGPGTRLTVL.

This rearrangement joins TRBV7-3 to TRBJ2-1; 8 nucleotides align to TRBD1. Trimming took 0 bases from V and 5 from J; bases not matched to a gene: 6. The CDR3 has 16 amino acids. The germline gives CDR1 SGHTA, CDR2 FQGTGA. The CDR3 region is CASSLTVGQGDNEQFF. CDR3 in DNA: TGTGCCAGCAGCTTAACTGTAGGACAGGGAGACAATGAGCAGTTCTTC. Supplemented by reference TRBV7-3 and TRBJ2-1, the full variable domain reads GAGVSQTPSNKVTEKGKYVELRCDPISGHTALYWYRQSLGQGPEFLIYFQGTGAADDSGLPNDRFFAVRPEGSVSTLKIQRTERGDSAVYLCASSLTVGQGDNEQFFGPGTRLTVL.

A single count supports this clone. V and J are TRBV5-4 and TRBJ2-4; no firm D call. V lost 4 bases and J 3 bases, leaving 8 bases between the germline ends. The CDR3 is made up of 13 amino acids. Germline CDR1 and CDR2: SGHNT and YYREEE (reference sequence). The CDR3 region has the DNA TGTGCCAGCAGCCACCCCGACAAAAACATTCAGTACTTC. Translated: CASSHPDKNIQYF.

This clone was seen once. Its ends do not fully match the called genes, so a read error is possible. This chain connects TRBV19 to TRBJ2-1; TRBD1 might be the D (6 bases). The CDR3 runs to 14 residues. Looked up from germline, CDR1 is LNHDA and CDR2 is SQIVND (reference sequence). CDR3 sequence (DNA): TGTGCCAGTAGTATTATACCAGGGGCCAATGAACAGTTCTTC. Protein product: CASSIIPGANEQFF.

CDR3 sequence (DNA): TGCGCCAGCAGCCAAGATCGTACTAGCGGGAGCCCCGATACGCAGTATTTT. Its translation: CASSQDRTSGSPDTQYF. This chain connects TRBV4-3 to TRBJ2-3; TRBD2 aligns across 11 bases. The CDR3 runs 17 residues. CDR1 is LGHNA and CDR2 is YSLEER in the germline V gene. J lost 6 bases, V lost 0 bases, and 8 bases had no gene match.

The CDR3 is CASALSHNEQFF. CDR3 in DNA: TGTGCCAGCGCCTTAAGCCACAATGAGCAGTTCTTC. The V and J genes are TRBV28 and TRBJ2-1; D call uncertain. Between the trimmed V and J ends, which lost 8 bases and 5 bases, there was a span of 10 bases. CDR3 size: 12 residues. CDR1 is MDHEN, CDR2 SYDVKM, per germline. Filled out from reference TRBV28 and TRBJ2-1, the complete variable domain reads DVKVTQSSRYLVKRTGEKVFLECVQDMDHENMFWYRQDPGLGLRLIYFSYDVKMKEKGDIPEGYSVSREKKERFSLILESASTNQTSMYLCASALSHNEQFFGPGTRLTVL.

The rearrangement links TRBV7-2 to TRBJ2-1; possibly TRBD1 for D (5 bases). The CDR3 is 14 residues long. Trimming removed 5 bases from V and 9 bases from J, with 17 bases in between. Looked up from germline, CDR1 is SGHTA and CDR2 is FQGNSA. The CDR3 nucleotides are TGTGCCAGCAGCGCTTTGGATGGGGCTATTGAGCAGTTCTTC. Translated: CASSALDGAIEQFF.

This sequence joins TRBV6-6 and TRBJ2-3, with TRBD1 matching 7 bases. Germline values: CDR1 MNHNY, CDR2 SVGAGI (reference sequence). V was clipped by 5 bases and J by 1 base; unmatched bases: 6. This CDR3 comprises 15 residues. The CDR3: CASSTYRGGTDTQYF. The DNA for the CDR3 is TGTGCCAGCAGTACATACAGGGGAGGCACAGATACGCAGTATTTT.

As concerns this clone: At one end, the junction sequence differs from germline, possibly due to a read error. Other nucleotide sequences from this sample produce the same CDR3. This chain uses TRBV7-2 with TRBJ2-7, with TRBD2 matching over 11 bases. The CDR3 sequence is 14 residues long. Germline V CDR1 and CDR2: SGHTA, FQGNSA. The CDR3 loop reads CASSLAGGTYEQYF. The CDR3 DNA is TGTGCCAGCAGCCTAGCGGGAGGAACCTACGAGCAGTACTTC.

The V call is TRBV6-4, the J call TRBJ2-7; D gene uncertain. V lost 0 bases and J 1 base, leaving 16 bases between the germline ends. The length of the CDR3 is 17 residues. The germline gives CDR1 MRHNA, CDR2 SNTAGT. The CDR3 nucleotides read TGTGCCAGCAGTGACTCCTCGGGCCGGCCCGCATCCTACGAGCAGTACTTC. Translated, it gives CASSDSSGRPASYEQYF.

V gene TRBV7-8 combines with J gene TRBJ2-1; maybe TRBD2 (6 bases). Germline CDR1 is SGHVS and CDR2 is FQNEAQ. This CDR3 has 18 amino acids. Trimming pared 2 bases from V and 1 base from J, leaving 18 bases between. The CDR3 nucleotides are TGTGCCAGCAGCTTATTGATCCGGCGCGGGATGTCCTACAATGAGCAGTTCTTC. The encoded protein is CASSLLIRRGMSYNEQFF. Full variable domain (outside the CDR3, taken from reference TRBV7-8 and TRBJ2-1): GAGVSQSPRYKVAKRGQDVALRCDPISGHVSLFWYQQALGQGPEFLTYFQNEAQLDKSGLPSDRFFAERPEGSVSTLKIQRTQQEDSAVYLCASSLLIRRGMSYNEQFFGPGTRLTVL.

V is TRBV28 and J is TRBJ2-3; the match to TRBD2 covers 10 bases. Germline V CDR1 and CDR2: MDHEN, SYDVKM. There are 16 residues in the CDR3. The V segment lost 6 bases and the J segment 1 base; nucleotides outside the gene matches: 7. The DNA of the CDR3 is TGTGCCAGCAGCCCTAGCGGGAGTTTGGGCACAGATACGCAGTATTTT. Amino acid sequence: CASSPSGSLGTDTQYF.

This clone was detected only once. The rearrangement links TRBV6-1 to TRBJ2-1, with 9 nucleotides matching TRBD2. With 1 base clipped from V and 0 bases from J, the junction kept 1 base outside the gene matches. This CDR3 contains 16 residues. The germline V gene encodes CDR1 MNHNS and CDR2 SASEGT. The CDR3 DNA reads as TGTGCCAGCAGTGAAGGTAGCGGGGGCTCCTACAATGAGCAGTTCTTC. Translating gives CASSEGSGGSYNEQFF.

This clone was seen a handful of times. The V gene is TRBV5-1, the J gene TRBJ2-1, with 8 nucleotides matching TRBD1. Germline CDR1 reads SGHRS; CDR2 reads YFSETQ. V dropped 7 bases and J dropped 3; count of bases not matched to a gene: 9. The CDR3 length is 15 residues. In nucleotides, the CDR3 is TGCGCCAGCTTACCCGGGACAGGAGACTACAATGAGCAGTTCTTC. Translation: CASLPGTGDYNEQFF.

This chain uses TRBV18 with TRBJ2-7, with 8 bases identical to TRBD1. The CDR3 has 14 residues. In germline, CDR1 is KGHSH, CDR2 LQKENI. With V trimmed by 4 bases and J by 6 bases, 8 bases remained unmatched. The CDR3 DNA is TGTGCCAGCTCACAAAATCAACAGGGGGGCGAGCAGTACTTC. Residues: CASSQNQQGGEQYF.

Of note for this clone: The sample carries other DNA sequences with the same CDR3. The chain combines TRBV5-4 with TRBJ2-5; no firm D call. Germline V gene sequence: CDR1 SGHNT, CDR2 YYREEE (reference sequence). The V end lost 1 base, the J end lost 1 base, and 8 bases lay between the germline ends. The CDR3 has 14 residues. The CDR3 DNA is TGTGCCAGCAGCTTGTACGGCACCCAAGAGACCCAGTACTTC. This encodes CASSLYGTQETQYF.

The chain employs TRBV10-3 and TRBJ2-7; possibly TRBD1 or TRBD2 for D (6 bases each). This CDR3 is 15 amino acids long. Per the germline V gene, CDR1 is ENHRY and CDR2 is SYGVKD. V lost 6 bases to trimming and J lost 3 bases, with 18 bases between them. CDR3 in amino acids: CAIRNPSRGVYEQYF. The DNA of the CDR3 is TGTGCCATCAGAAACCCTTCGAGGGGGGTCTACGAGCAGTACTTC.

The chain uses TRBV19 and TRBJ2-5, with 11 bases lining up with TRBD1. V gave up 9 bases and J gave up 4 bases; unmatched junction bases: 4. Germline V lookup: CDR1 LNHDA, CDR2 SQIVND (reference sequence). This CDR3 is built from 13 residues. CDR3 sequence reads: CASRDRGSETQYF. CDR3 nucleotide sequence: TGTGCCAGCCGGGACAGGGGGTCAGAGACCCAGTACTTC.

The chain uses TRBV13 and TRBJ1-2; D uncertain. CDR3 length: 13 residues. Germline V lookup: CDR1 PRHDT, CDR2 FYEKMQ (reference sequence). Trimming left V 4 bases short and J 8 bases short, with 14 bases between. The CDR3 reads CASSSRGRPGYTF. The CDR3 DNA reads TGTGCCAGCAGCTCCCGTGGGAGACCCGGCTACACCTTC.

CDR3 sequence: CASSLWAPSQSTDTQYF. CDR3 nucleotide sequence: TGTGCCAGCAGTTTATGGGCCCCAAGTCAGAGCACAGATACGCAGTATTTT. The chain is built from TRBV28 and TRBJ2-3; D gene unclear. The ends were cut back, 0 bases at V and 0 bases at J, with 13 bases in the middle. The germline gives CDR1 MDHEN, CDR2 SYDVKM. The CDR3 contains 17 residues.

This chain uses TRBV27 with TRBJ2-1; D is perhaps TRBD1 (5 bases). Trimming removed 5 bases from V and 3 bases from J, with 14 bases in between. Germline V gives CDR1 MNHEY, CDR2 SMNVEV (reference sequence). The CDR3 length is 15 residues. The CDR3 reads CASSATDSLYNEQFF. CDR3 coding DNA: TGTGCCAGCAGTGCAACTGACAGCCTCTACAATGAGCAGTTCTTC.

J is TRBJ2-7 and V is TRBV7-2; D uncertain. Germline values: CDR1 SGHTA, CDR2 FQGNSA. Between the trimmed V and J ends, which lost 2 bases and 6 bases, there was a span of 11 bases. This CDR3 has 13 amino acids. CDR3 amino acids: CASSLNIRGEQYF. For the CDR3, the DNA is TGTGCCAGCAGCTTAAACATCCGCGGCGAGCAGTACTTC.

In its sample, this clone was seen a few times. The chain carries TRBV2 and TRBJ2-7; D is unclear. The CDR3 totals 10 residues. CDR1 SNHLY and CDR2 FYNNEI come from the germline V gene. V dropped 3 bases and J dropped 4 bases, with 1 base sitting between them. CDR3 in amino acids: CASSEYEQYF. As DNA, the CDR3 is TGTGCCAGCAGTGAGTACGAGCAGTACTTC.